This T cell receptor beta chain originates from a study of blood T cell repertoires in COVID-19. Original methodology: Using reference gene primer amplification, nucleated cell counts were estimated. Profiled with immunoSEQ multiplex PCR; TCRdb holds only in-frame clones, not every one. The D gene and trimming were derived from the DNA, and the V and J assignments and clone size from that table. Found here are roughly 340,000 clones, 80% to 90% of them singletons; the top ten hold around 3%. Per germline, CDR1 SGHRS and CDR2 YFSETQ. The length of the CDR3 is 15 residues. The V segment lost 6 bases and the J segment 3 bases; nucleotides outside the gene matches: 6.

What was sequenced was peripheral blood. J is TRBJ2-1 and V is TRBV5-1; 10 bases line up with TRBD2. This TCR was recovered from a young woman with COVID-19, enrolled during active disease. The DNA for the CDR3 is TGCGCCAGCACCTACACTAGCGGGAACTACAATGAGCAGTTCTTC. It is translated as CASTYTSGNYNEQFF.